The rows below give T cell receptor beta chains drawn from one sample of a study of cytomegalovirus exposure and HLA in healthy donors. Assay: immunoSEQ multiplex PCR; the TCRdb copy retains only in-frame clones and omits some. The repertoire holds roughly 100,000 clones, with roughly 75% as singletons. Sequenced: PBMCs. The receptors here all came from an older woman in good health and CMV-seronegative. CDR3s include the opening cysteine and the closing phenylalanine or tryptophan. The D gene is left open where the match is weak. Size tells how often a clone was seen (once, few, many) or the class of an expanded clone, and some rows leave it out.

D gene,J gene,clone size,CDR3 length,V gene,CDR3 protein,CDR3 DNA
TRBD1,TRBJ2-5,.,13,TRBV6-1,CASNGQGKETQYF,TGTGCCAGCAATGGACAGGGAAAAGAGACCCAGTACTTC
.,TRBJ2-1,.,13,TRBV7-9,CASSLLGSHEQFF,TGTGCCAGCAGCTTGCTAGGGAGCCATGAGCAGTTCTTC
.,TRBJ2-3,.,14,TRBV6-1,CASSREWSTDTQYF,TGTGCCAGCAGCCGGGAGTGGTCGACAGATACGCAGTATTTT
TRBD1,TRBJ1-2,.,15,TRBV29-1,CSVDGETGGGYGYTF,TGCAGCGTTGACGGGGAGACAGGGGGGGGCTATGGCTACACCTTC
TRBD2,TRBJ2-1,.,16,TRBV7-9,CTSSLRAGGSYNEQFF,TGTACCAGCAGCTTAAGGGCGGGAGGGTCCTACAATGAGCAGTTCTTC
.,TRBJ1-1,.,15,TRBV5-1,CASSLPGGDHTEAFF,TGCGCCAGCAGCTTGCCCGGGGGGGACCACACTGAAGCTTTCTTT
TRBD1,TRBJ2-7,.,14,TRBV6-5,CASRPGQAHSEQYF,TGTGCCAGCAGGCCGGGACAGGCCCACTCCGAGCAGTACTTC
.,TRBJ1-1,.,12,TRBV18,CASSLYNTEAFF,TGTGCCAGCTCACTCTATAACACTGAAGCTTTCTTT
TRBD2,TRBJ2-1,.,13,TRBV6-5,CASRRGAGNEQFF,TGTGCCAGCAGGCGGGGGGCGGGTAATGAGCAGTTCTTC
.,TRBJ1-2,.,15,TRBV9,CASSVTQVTNYGYTF,TGTGCCAGCAGCGTAACCCAGGTGACTAACTATGGCTACACCTTC
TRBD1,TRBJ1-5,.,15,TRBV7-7,CASSRGTGGRQPQHF,TGTGCCAGCAGCCGGGGAACAGGGGGTCGACAGCCCCAGCATTTT
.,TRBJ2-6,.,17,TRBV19,CASSPFTQISGANVLTF,TGTGCCAGTAGTCCATTCACACAAATCTCTGGGGCCAACGTCCTGACTTTC
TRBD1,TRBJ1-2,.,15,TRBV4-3,CASSQKGAANYGYTF,TGCGCCAGCAGCCAGAAGGGGGCTGCTAACTATGGCTACACCTTC
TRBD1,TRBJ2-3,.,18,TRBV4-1,CASSQSGTDISFTDTQYF,TGCGCCAGCAGCCAGTCCGGGACAGACATTTCTTTCACAGATACGCAGTATTTT
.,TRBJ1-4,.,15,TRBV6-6,CASSYEESTNEKLFF,TGTGCCAGCAGTTACGAAGAGTCAACTAATGAAAAACTGTTTTTT
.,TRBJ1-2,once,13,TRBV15,CATSRESPNGYTF,TGTGCCACCAGCAGAGAGTCCCCCAATGGCTACACCTTC
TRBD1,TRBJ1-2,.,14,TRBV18,CAGSPGQNRYGYTF,TGTGCCGGCTCACCGGGACAGAACCGCTATGGCTACACCTTC
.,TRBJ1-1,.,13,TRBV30,CAWSATANTEAFF,TGTGCCTGGAGCGCGACAGCGAACACTGAAGCTTTCTTT
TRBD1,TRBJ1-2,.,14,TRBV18,CASSPGQNRYGYTF,TGTGCCAGCTCACCGGGACAGAACCGCTATGGCTACACCTTC
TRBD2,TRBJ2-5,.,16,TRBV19,CASSKRTSGGRETQYF,TGTGCCAGTAGTAAGCGTACTAGCGGGGGGCGGGAGACCCAGTACTTC
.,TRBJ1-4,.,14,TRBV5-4,CASSNQGTNEKLFF,TGTGCCAGCAGCAACCAGGGAACTAATGAAAAACTGTTTTTT
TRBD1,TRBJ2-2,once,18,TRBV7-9,CASSDNLLGQGAAGELFF,TGTGCCAGCAGCGATAACCTCTTAGGACAGGGGGCGGCCGGGGAGCTGTTTTTT
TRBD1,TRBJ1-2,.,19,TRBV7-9,CASNAPPSSAGQGVSGYTF,TGTGCCAGCAATGCTCCCCCGTCGTCCGCGGGACAGGGTGTGAGTGGCTACACCTTC
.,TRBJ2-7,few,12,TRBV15,CATSPGSYEQYF,TGTGCCACCAGCCCGGGTTCCTACGAGCAGTACTTC
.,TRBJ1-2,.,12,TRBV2,CASTRGTYGYTF,TGTGCCAGCACTAGAGGGACTTATGGCTACACCTTC
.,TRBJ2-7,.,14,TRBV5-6,CASSLGTSTYEQYF,TGTGCCAGCAGCTTGGGGACAAGTACCTACGAGCAGTACTTC
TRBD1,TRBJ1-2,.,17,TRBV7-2,CASSLASGRQGPIGYTF,TGTGCCAGCAGCTTAGCGAGTGGTAGACAGGGGCCGATCGGCTACACCTTC
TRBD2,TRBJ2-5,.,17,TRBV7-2,CASSLGSPAGGQETQYF,TGTGCCAGCAGCTTAGGGTCCCCAGCGGGGGGACAAGAGACCCAGTACTTC
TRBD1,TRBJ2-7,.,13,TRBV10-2,CASKGAGQAEQYF,TGCGCCAGCAAGGGGGCAGGGCAGGCCGAGCAGTACTTC
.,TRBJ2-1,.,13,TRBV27,CASSLLGVNEQFF,TGTGCCAGCAGTTTGCTGGGAGTCAATGAGCAGTTCTTC
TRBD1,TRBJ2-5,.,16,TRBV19,CASRRTGKGKQETQYF,TGTGCCAGTAGGCGGACAGGGAAAGGTAAACAAGAGACCCAGTACTTC
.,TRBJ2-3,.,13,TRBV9,CASSPQNTDTQYF,TGTGCCAGCAGCCCCCAGAACACAGATACGCAGTATTTT
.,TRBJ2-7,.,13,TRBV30,CASQGHPEYEQYF,TGTGCCTCTCAGGGACATCCCGAATACGAGCAGTACTTC
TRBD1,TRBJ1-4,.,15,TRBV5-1,CASSSIGTGNEKLFF,TGCGCCAGCAGCTCAATCGGGACAGGGAATGAAAAACTGTTTTTT
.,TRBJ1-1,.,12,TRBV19,CASSTGNTEALF,TGTGCCAGTAGTACGGGTAACACTGAAGCTCTCTTT
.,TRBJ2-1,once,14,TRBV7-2,CASTSEGSYNEQFF,TGTGCCAGCACATCGGAGGGCAGCTACAATGAGCAGTTCTTC
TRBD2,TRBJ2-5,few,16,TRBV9,CASSVGSSGRAETQYF,TGTGCCAGCAGCGTAGGTTCTAGCGGGAGGGCAGAGACCCAGTACTTC
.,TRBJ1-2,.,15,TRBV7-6,CASSPLSGGTYGYTF,TGTGCCAGCAGCCCTCTCTCGGGGGGGACCTATGGCTACACCTTC
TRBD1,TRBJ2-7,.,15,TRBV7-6,CASSWEGQGRSEQYF,TGTGCCAGCAGCTGGGAGGGACAGGGTAGGTCCGAGCAGTACTTC
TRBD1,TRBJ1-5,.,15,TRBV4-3,CASSQGTGKTQPQHF,TGCGCCAGCAGCCAAGGGACAGGGAAGACACAGCCCCAGCATTTT
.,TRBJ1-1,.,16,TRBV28,CASSLPLYGRGTEAFF,TGTGCCAGCAGTCTCCCGTTGTACGGAAGAGGGACTGAAGCTTTCTTT